The 19 T cell receptor beta chains presented below share a single source sample, sequenced in a study of CD8 T cells in ankylosing spondylitis. A single record per CDR3 protein comes from TCRdb applying MiXCR to the 5' RACE reads. Altogether about 200,000 distinct CDR3 sequences are present, 20% to 30% being singletons, with the ten largest covering around 6.3%. The sample taken for sequencing was blood, either unsorted or a sorted T cell fraction (not recorded which). All receptors derive from a male donor with ankylosing spondylitis or in good health (not recorded which).

In its sample, this clonotype was seen a few times. As DNA, the CDR3 is TGTGCCAGCAGCCAAGATCACGGTCAGCCCCAGCATTTT. Its translation is CASSQDHGQPQHF. V is TRBV4-2 and J is TRBJ1-5; no clear D. This CDR3 contains 13 residues. The V gene's germline CDR1 is LGHNA and CDR2 YNFKEQ. The germline V and J ends were trimmed by 0 bases and 6 bases, with 6 bases remaining between them.

This clonotype was observed a few times. The J gene is TRBJ2-1, the V gene TRBV29-1; D possibly corresponds to TRBD1 (5 bases). CDR3 length: 13 amino acids. Germline CDR1 is SQVTM and CDR2 is ANQGSEA. V gave up 2 bases and J gave up 5 bases, with 10 bases separating them. CDR3 loop: CSVETTGHNEQFF. DNA of the CDR3: TGCAGCGTTGAAACTACAGGCCACAATGAGCAGTTCTTC.

This clonotype came up a few times. This chain joins TRBV20-1 and TRBJ2-7; 8 nucleotides line up with TRBD2. Unmatched junction bases numbered 9, after V lost 6 bases and J lost 2 bases. Germline V gene data show CDR1 as DFQATT and CDR2 as SNEGSKA (reference sequence). The CDR3 spans 14 residues. The CDR3 nucleotides are TGCAGTGCAGACAGCGGGAGTTACGCCTACGAGCAGTACTTC. Translation: CSADSGSYAYEQYF.

CDR3 bases: TGTGCCAGCAGCTTTGGACCTGGGACTAGCCGAACGAACACCGGGGAGCTGTTTTTT. It yields the protein CASSFGPGTSRTNTGELFF. V gene TRBV11-2 combines with J gene TRBJ2-2, with 9 bases lining up with TRBD2. Germline V gene lookup returns CDR1 SGHAT and CDR2 FQNNGV. CDR3 length: 19 amino acids. The junction had 11 bases not matched to a gene; V was cut back by 3 bases and J by 0 bases.

This chain's CDR3 is CASSQERDLSYEQYF. CDR3 DNA: TGCGCCAGCAGCCAGGAGCGGGATCTTAGCTACGAGCAGTACTTC. This rearrangement joins TRBV5-1 to TRBJ2-7, with 7 bases lining up with TRBD2. Germline V lookup: CDR1 SGHRS, CDR2 YFSETQ. V trimming: 4 bases; J trimming: 3 bases; junction bases outside the gene matches: 10. The CDR3 has 15 residues.

This clonotype was recorded many times. Here the CDR3 DNA reads TGCAGCGTTCTAGGCGGCCTAGCGGGAGGTAGCTACGAGCAGTACTTC. This translates into CSVLGGLAGGSYEQYF. V gene TRBV29-1 combines with J gene TRBJ2-7; 11 nucleotides match TRBD2. The CDR3 is 16 residues long. The V segment lost 5 bases and the J segment 3 bases; nucleotides outside the gene matches: 12. Germline V gene sequence: CDR1 SQVTM, CDR2 ANQGSEA.

This clonotype was seen at least ten times. The rearrangement joins TRBV10-3 to TRBJ2-1; 8 bases map to TRBD2. V shed 6 bases, J shed 1 base, and the junction held 8 bases outside the gene matches. The length of the CDR3 is 16 residues. CDR1 and CDR2 (germline): ENHRY, SYGVKD. CDR3 protein: CAISFTSGQSYNEQFF. CDR3 sequence (DNA): TGTGCCATCAGCTTTACTAGCGGTCAATCCTACAATGAGCAGTTCTTC.

The rearrangement uses TRBV12-3 or TRBV12-4 and TRBJ1-1; the D gene is possibly TRBD1 (5 bases). Trimming removed 2 bases from V and 1 base from J, with 11 bases in between. The CDR3 sequence is 15 residues long. The CDR3 DNA follows: TGTGCCAGCAGTTTAATAATCGGGACGAACACTGAAGCTTTCTTT. Its protein is CASSLIIGTNTEAFF.

The chain recombines TRBV29-1 with TRBJ2-3; TRBD1 aligns across 11 bases. With 2 bases clipped from V and 4 bases from J, the junction kept 5 bases outside the gene matches. The CDR3 consists of 15 residues. Germline-derived CDR1 and CDR2 are SQVTM and ANQGSEA. The CDR3 bases are TGCAGCGTTGAACCTGGGACAGGGGGATCAGATACGCAGTATTTT. As protein: CSVEPGTGGSDTQYF.

Ten or more counts support this clonotype. The chain employs TRBV12-3 or TRBV12-4 and TRBJ2-4; D gene uncertain. Between the trimmed V and J ends, which lost 6 bases and 9 bases, there was a span of 15 bases. CDR3 length: 13 amino acids. The CDR3 region is CASSPNESRIQYF. Written as DNA, the CDR3 is TGTGCCAGCAGCCCTAATGAGTCTCGCATTCAGTACTTC.

This clonotype was counted at least ten times. The chain uses TRBV7-2 and TRBJ2-7; D ambiguous. From germline, CDR1 is SGHTA and CDR2 FQGNSA. V gave up 4 bases and J gave up 2 bases, with 6 bases separating them. The CDR3 contains 12 residues. The CDR3 nucleotides read TGTGCCAGCAGCTATCCTGCCTACGAGCAGTACTTC. It encodes CASSYPAYEQYF.

This clonotype was detected many times. The chain joins TRBV20-1 to TRBJ2-1; D might be TRBD2 (6 bases). Trimming shortened V by 3 bases and J by 6 bases, and 15 bases separated the two germline ends. Germline CDR1 reads DFQATT; CDR2 reads SNEGSKA (reference sequence). The CDR3 sequence is 14 residues long. The CDR3 loop reads CSASRGRLSNEQFF. The CDR3 DNA reads as TGCAGTGCTAGTCGTGGGAGGCTGAGCAATGAGCAGTTCTTC.

The chain combines TRBV15 with TRBJ2-1; 13 bases are a match to TRBD2. J was trimmed by 8 bases and V by 0 bases; bases with no gene match: 7. The germline CDR1 and CDR2 sequences are LNHNV and YYDKDF (reference sequence). This CDR3 region has 17 residues. CDR3 protein: CATSRDTSGRAEDEQFF. CDR3 DNA: TGTGCCACCAGCAGAGATACTAGCGGGAGGGCCGAGGATGAGCAGTTCTTC.

A remark on this clonotype: One base away lies a much larger clone, so this may be a sequencing read error. The CDR3 loop reads CASSQMTGSNENLFF. The CDR3 DNA reads TGCGCCAGCAGCCAGATGACAGGGAGTAATGAAAACCTGTTTTTT. This chain uses TRBV4-1 with TRBJ1-4, with 7 positions matching TRBD1. This CDR3 region has 15 residues. The germline gives CDR1 MGHRA, CDR2 YSYEKL.

This clonotype has just a few counts. The V call is TRBV20-1, the J call TRBJ2-3, with D possibly being TRBD1 or TRBD2 (9 bases each). The length of the CDR3 is 17 residues. Trimming removed 5 bases at V and 7 bases at J, with 28 bases between. Looked up from germline, CDR1 is DFQATT and CDR2 is SNEGSKA (reference sequence). This CDR3 reads CSAPGTGNVAGDHTQYF. The DNA of the CDR3 is TGCAGTGCTCCCGGGACAGGGAACGTAGCGGGAGACCATACGCAGTATTTT.

Only a few counts were recorded for this clonotype. This chain uses TRBV7-2 with TRBJ2-5; the match to TRBD2 covers 11 bases. The germline V gene has CDR1 SGHTA and CDR2 FQGNSA. Trimming took 4 bases from V and 4 from J; bases not matched to a gene: 2. CDR3 length: 14 residues. CDR3 bases: TGTGCCAGCAGCTATGGACTAGCGGGAGAGACCCAGTACTTC. Its translation is CASSYGLAGETQYF.

The chain is built from TRBV5-4 and TRBJ1-1, with 7 bases aligning to TRBD1. With 0 bases clipped from V and 3 bases from J, the junction kept 5 bases outside the gene matches. The CDR3 length is 15 residues. The germline V gene has CDR1 SGHNT and CDR2 YYREEE (reference sequence). Here the CDR3 reads CASSLGDRVYTEAFF. CDR3 nucleotides: TGTGCCAGCAGCTTGGGCGACAGGGTGTACACTGAAGCTTTCTTT.

This chain uses TRBV7-2 with TRBJ2-3; weak D call: TRBD2 (6 bases). This CDR3 contains 14 residues. Trimming cost V 5 bases and J 2 bases, with 11 bases left between them. CDR1 is SGHTA, CDR2 FQGNSA, per germline. CDR3 region: CASSRRVDTDTQYF. The DNA for the CDR3 is TGTGCCAGCAGCAGGAGGGTCGACACAGATACGCAGTATTTT.

In this sample, this clonotype turned up many times. V gene TRBV20-1 combines with J gene TRBJ1-2; 8 bases match TRBD1. V dropped 0 bases and J dropped 8; count of bases not matched to a gene: 8. CDR3 length: 14 amino acids. Germline lookup yields CDR1 DFQATT and CDR2 SNEGSKA (reference sequence). CDR3 protein: CSARDKDRVEGYTF. DNA for the CDR3: TGCAGTGCTAGAGACAAGGACAGGGTAGAAGGCTACACCTTC.